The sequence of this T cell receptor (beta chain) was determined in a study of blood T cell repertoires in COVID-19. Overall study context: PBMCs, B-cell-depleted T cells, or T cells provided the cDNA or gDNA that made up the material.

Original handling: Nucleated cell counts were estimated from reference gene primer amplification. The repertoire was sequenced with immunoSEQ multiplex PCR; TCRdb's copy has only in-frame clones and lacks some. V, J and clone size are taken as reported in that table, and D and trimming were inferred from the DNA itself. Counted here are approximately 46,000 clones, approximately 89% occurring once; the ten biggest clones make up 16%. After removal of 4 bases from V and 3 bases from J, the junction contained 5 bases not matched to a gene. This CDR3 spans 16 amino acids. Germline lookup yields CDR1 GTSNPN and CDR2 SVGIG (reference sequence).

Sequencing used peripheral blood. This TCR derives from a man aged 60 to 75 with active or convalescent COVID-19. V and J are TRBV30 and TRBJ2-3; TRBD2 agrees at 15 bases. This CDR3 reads CAWKRTSGGGTDTQYF. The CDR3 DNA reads TGTGCCTGGAAGCGGACTAGCGGGGGGGGTACAGATACGCAGTATTTT.